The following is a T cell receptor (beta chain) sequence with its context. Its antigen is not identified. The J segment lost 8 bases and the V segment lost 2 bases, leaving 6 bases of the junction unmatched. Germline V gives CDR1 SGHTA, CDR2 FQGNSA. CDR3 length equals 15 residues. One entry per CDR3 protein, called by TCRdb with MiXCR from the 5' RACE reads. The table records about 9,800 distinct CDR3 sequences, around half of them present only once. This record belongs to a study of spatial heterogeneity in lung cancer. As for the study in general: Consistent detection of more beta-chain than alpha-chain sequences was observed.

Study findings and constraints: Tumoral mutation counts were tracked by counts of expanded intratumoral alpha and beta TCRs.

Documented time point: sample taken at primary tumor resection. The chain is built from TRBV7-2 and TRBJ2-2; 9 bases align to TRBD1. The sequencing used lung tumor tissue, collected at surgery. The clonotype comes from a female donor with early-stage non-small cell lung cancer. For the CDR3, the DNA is TGTGCCAGCAGCTTAAGACAGGGGGAGGCGGGGGAGCTGTTTTTT. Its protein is CASSLRQGEAGELFF.